The text below deals with one T cell receptor (beta chain). Primers used in a second PCR of about 6 to 11 cycles were a sample-barcoded 5' primer and a J-beta primer mix. TCRdb processed the 5' RACE reads anew with MiXCR; each CDR3 protein has one entry. The repertoire consists of fewer than 1,000,000 distinct CDR3 sequences, with about half occurring once and the leading ten covering around a sixth. The data originate from a study of blood T cells in healthy people across ages. CDR3 length: 17 residues. Per the germline V gene, CDR1 is MNHEY and CDR2 is SVGAGI. Trimming removed 4 bases from V and 6 bases from J; junction bases left unmatched: 12.

Sequenced input: blood. The sequence derives from a man at least 80 years old in good health. The rearrangement joins TRBV6-5 to TRBJ2-2; 9 nucleotides line up with TRBD1. The CDR3 nucleotides read TGTGCCAGCAGTTCATTAGGGACAGGGTTTGCGTCCGGGGAGCTGTTTTTT. It encodes CASSSLGTGFASGELFF.